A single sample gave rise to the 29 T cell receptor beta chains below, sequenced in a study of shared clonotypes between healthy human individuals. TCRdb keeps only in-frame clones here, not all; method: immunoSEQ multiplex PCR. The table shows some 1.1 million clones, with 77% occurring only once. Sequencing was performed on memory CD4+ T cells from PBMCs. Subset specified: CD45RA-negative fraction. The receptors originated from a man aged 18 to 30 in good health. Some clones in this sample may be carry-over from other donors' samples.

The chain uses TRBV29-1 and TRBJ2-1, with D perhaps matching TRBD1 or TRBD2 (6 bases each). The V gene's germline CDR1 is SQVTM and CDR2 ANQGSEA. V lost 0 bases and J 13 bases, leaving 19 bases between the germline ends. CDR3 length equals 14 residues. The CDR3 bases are TGCAGCGTTGAAGAATCGAGGAGCGGAGGGGGACAGTTCTTC. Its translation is CSVEESRSGGGQFF.

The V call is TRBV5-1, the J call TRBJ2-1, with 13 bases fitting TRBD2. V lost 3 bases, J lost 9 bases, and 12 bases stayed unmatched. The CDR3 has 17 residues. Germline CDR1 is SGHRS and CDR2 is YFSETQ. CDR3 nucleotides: TGCGCCAGCAGCTCGAATCCCGGGACTAGCGGGACGGGTGAGCAGTTCTTC. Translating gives CASSSNPGTSGTGEQFF.

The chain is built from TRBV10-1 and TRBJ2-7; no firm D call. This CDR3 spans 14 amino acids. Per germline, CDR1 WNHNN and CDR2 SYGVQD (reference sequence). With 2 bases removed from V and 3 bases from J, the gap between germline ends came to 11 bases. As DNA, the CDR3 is TGCGCCAGCAGTGAGGGACCGAAGGGCTACGAGCAGTACTTC. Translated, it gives CASSEGPKGYEQYF.

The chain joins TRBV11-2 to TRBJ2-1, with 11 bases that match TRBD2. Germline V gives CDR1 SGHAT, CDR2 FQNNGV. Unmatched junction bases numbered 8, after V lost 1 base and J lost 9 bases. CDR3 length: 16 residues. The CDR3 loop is CASSLGLTSGMSEQFF. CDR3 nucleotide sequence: TGTGCCAGCAGCTTAGGCTTGACTAGCGGGATGAGTGAGCAGTTCTTC.

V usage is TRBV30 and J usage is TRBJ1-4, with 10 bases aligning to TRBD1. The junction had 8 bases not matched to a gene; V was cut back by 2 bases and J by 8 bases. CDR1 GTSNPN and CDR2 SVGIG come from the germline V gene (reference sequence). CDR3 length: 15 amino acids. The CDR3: CAWSTTGTGVEKLFF. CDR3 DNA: TGTGCCTGGAGTACAACCGGGACAGGGGTCGAAAAACTGTTTTTT.

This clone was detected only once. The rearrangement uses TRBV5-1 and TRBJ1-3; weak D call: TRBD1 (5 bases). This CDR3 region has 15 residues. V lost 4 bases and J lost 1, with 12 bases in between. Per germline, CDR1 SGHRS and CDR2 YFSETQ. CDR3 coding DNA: TGCGCCAGCAGCACGGGAGGGGTGTCTGGAAACACCATATATTTT. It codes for CASSTGGVSGNTIYF. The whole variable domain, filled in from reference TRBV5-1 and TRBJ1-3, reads KAGVTQTPRYLIKTRGQQVTLSCSPISGHRSVSWYQQTPGQGLQFLFEYFSETQRNKGNFPGRFSGRQFSNSRSEMNVSTLELGDSALYLCASSTGGVSGNTIYFGEGSWLTVV.

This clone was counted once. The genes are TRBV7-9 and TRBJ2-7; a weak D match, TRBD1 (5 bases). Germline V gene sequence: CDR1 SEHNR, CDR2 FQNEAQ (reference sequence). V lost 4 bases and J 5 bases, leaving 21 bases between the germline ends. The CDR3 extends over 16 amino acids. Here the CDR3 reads CASSSLTVKGVHEQYF. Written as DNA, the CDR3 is TGTGCCAGCAGCTCCCTGACAGTAAAAGGGGTCCACGAGCAGTACTTC.

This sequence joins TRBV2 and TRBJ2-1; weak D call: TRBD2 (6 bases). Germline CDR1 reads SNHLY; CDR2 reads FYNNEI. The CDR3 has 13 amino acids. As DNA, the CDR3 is TGTGCAAGCGCTAGCGAGTCCTACAATGAGCAGTTCTTC. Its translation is CASASESYNEQFF.

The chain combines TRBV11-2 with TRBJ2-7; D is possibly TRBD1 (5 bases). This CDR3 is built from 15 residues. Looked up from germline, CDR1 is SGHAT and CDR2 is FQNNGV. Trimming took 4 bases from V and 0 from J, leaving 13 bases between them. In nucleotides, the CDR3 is TGTGCCAGCAGCTCGGCAGGGTGGAGCTCCTACGAGCAGTACTTC. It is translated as CASSSAGWSSYEQYF.

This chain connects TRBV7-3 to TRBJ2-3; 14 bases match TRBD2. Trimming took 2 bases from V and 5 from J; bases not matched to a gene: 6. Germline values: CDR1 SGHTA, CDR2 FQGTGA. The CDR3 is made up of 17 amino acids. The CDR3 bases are TGTGCCAGCAGCTTACGCCCGGGACTAGCGGGAGTAGATACGCAGTATTTT. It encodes CASSLRPGLAGVDTQYF.

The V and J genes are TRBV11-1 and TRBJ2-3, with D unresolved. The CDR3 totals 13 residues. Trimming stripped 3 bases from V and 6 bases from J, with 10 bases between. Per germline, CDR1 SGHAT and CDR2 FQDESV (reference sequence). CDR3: CASSFQSRDTQYF. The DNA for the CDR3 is TGTGCCAGCAGCTTCCAGTCCCGGGATACGCAGTATTTT.

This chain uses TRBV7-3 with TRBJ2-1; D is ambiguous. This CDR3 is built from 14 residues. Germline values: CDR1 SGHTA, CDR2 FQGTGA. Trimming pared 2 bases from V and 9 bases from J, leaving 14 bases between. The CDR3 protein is CASSLYSPSGEQFF. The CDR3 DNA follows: TGTGCCAGCAGCTTATATTCCCCCTCCGGTGAGCAGTTCTTC.

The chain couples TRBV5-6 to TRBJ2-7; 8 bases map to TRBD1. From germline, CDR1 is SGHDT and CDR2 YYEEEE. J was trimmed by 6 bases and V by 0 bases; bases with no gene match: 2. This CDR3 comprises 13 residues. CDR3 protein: CASSLEQGGEQYF. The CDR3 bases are TGTGCCAGCAGCTTGGAACAGGGGGGCGAGCAGTACTTC.

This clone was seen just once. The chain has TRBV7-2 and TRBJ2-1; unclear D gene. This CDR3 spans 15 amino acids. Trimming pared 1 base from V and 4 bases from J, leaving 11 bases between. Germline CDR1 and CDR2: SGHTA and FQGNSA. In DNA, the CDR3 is TGTGCCAGCAGCTTAGACCTCGGAGAATACAATGAGCAGTTCTTC. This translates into CASSLDLGEYNEQFF.

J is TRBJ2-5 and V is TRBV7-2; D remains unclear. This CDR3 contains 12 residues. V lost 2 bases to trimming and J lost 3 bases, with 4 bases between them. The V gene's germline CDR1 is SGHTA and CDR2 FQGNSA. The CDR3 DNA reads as TGTGCCAGCAGCTTATTCGAAGAGACCCAGTACTTC. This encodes CASSLFEETQYF.

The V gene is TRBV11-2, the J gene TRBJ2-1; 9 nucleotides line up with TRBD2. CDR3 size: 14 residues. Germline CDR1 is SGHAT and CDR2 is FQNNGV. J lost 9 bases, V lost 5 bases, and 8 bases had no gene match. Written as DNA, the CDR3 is TGTGCCAGCAGCCCGACTAGCGGACTGTTTGAGCAGTTCTTC. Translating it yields CASSPTSGLFEQFF. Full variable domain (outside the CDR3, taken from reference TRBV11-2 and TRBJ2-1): EAGVAQSPRYKIIEKRQSVAFWCNPISGHATLYWYQQILGQGPKLLIQFQNNGVVDDSQLPKDRFSAERLKGVDSTLKIQPAKLEDSAVYLCASSPTSGLFEQFFGPGTRLTVL.

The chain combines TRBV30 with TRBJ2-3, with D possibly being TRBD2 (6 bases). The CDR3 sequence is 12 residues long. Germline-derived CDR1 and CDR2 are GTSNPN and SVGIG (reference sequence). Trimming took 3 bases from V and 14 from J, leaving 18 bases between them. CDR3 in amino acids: CAWRGKGLHGYF. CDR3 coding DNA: TGTGCCTGGAGGGGGAAGGGACTGCACGGGTATTTT.

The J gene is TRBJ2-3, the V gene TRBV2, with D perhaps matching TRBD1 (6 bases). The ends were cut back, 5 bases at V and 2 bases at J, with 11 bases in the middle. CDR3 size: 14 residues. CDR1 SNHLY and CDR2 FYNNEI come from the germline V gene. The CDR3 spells CASSLGTITDTQYF. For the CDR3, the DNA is TGTGCCAGCAGTCTGGGGACAATCACAGATACGCAGTATTTT. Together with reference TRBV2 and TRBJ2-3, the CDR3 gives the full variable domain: EPEVTQTPSHQVTQMGQEVILRCVPISNHLYFYWYRQILGQKVEFLVSFYNNEISEKSEIFDDQFSVERPDGSNFTLKIRSTKLEDSAMYFCASSLGTITDTQYFGPGTRLTVL.

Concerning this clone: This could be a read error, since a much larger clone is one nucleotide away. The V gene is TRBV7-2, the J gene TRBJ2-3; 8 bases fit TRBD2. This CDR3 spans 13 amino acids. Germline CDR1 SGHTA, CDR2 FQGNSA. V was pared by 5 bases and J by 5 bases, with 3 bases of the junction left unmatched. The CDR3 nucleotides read TGTGCCAGCAGCCCCGCGGGGGGAGATACGCAGTATTTT. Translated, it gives CASSPAGGDTQYF. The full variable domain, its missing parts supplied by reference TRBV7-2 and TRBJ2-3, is GAGVSQSPSNKVTEKGKDVELRCDPISGHTALYWYRQSLGQGLEFLIYFQGNSAPDKSGLPSDRFSAERTGGSVSTLTIQRTQQEDSAVYLCASSPAGGDTQYFGPGTRLTVL.

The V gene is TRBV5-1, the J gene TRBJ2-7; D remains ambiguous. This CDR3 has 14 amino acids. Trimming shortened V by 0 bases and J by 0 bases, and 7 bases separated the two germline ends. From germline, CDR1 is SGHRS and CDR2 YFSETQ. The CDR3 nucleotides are TGCGCCAGCAGCTTGGCGTGGGGCTCCTACGAGCAGTACTTC. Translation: CASSLAWGSYEQYF.

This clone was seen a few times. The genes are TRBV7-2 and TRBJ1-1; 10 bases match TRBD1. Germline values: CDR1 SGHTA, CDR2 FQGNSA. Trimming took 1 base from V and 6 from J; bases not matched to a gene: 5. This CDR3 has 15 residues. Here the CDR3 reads CASSLVGGTGAEAFF. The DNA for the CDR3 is TGTGCCAGCAGCTTAGTAGGTGGGACAGGGGCTGAAGCTTTCTTT.

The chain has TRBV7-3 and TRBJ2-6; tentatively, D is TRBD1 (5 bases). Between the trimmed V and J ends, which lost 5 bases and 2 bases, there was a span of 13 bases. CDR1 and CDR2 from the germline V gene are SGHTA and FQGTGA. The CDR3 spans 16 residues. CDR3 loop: CASSPGPAAGANVLTF. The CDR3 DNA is TGTGCCAGCAGCCCAGGGCCAGCCGCTGGGGCCAACGTCCTGACTTTC. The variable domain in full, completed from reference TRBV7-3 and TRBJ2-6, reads GAGVSQTPSNKVTEKGKYVELRCDPISGHTALYWYRQSLGQGPEFLIYFQGTGAADDSGLPNDRFFAVRPEGSVSTLKIQRTERGDSAVYLCASSPGPAAGANVLTFGAGSRLTVL.

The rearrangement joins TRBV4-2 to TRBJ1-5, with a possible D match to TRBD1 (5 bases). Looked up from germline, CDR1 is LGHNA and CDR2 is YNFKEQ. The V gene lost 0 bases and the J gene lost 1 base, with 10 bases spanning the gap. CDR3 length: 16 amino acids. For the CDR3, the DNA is TGTGCCAGCAGCCAAGAATGGGGGGGGAGCAATCAGCCCCAGCATTTT. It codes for CASSQEWGGSNQPQHF.

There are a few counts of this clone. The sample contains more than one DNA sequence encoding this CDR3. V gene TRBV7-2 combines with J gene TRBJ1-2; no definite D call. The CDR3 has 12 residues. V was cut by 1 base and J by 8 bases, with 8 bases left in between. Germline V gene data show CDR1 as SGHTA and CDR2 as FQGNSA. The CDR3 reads CASSLEVGGYTF. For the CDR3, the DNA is TGTGCCAGCAGCTTAGAAGTGGGAGGCTACACCTTC.

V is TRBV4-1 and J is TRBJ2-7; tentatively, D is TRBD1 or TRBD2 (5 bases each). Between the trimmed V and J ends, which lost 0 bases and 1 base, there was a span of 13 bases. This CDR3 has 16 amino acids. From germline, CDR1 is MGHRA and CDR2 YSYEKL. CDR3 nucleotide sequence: TGCGCCAGCAGCCAAGACTTCGGGACGGGGTCCTACGAGCAGTACTTC. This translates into CASSQDFGTGSYEQYF.

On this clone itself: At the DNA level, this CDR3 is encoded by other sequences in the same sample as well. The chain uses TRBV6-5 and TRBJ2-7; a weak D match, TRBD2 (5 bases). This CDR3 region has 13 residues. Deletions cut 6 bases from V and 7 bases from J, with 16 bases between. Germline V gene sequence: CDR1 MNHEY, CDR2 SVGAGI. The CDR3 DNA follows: TGTGCCAGCAGCCTCCCCGAGGGCGGGGAGCAGTACTTC. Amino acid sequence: CASSLPEGGEQYF.

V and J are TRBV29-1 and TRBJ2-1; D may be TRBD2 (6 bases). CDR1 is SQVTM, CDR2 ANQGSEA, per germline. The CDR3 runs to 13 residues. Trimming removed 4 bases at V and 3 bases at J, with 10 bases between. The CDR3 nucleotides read TGCAGCGTTGGGGACTGGGTCTACAATGAGCAGTTCTTC. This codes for CSVGDWVYNEQFF.

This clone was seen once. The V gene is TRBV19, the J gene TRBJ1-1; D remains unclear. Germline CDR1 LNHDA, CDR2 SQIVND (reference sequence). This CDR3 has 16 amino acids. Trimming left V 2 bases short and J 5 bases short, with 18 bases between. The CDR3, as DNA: TGTGCCAGTAGTATACGAGCAGGCCGGAGGAGTACTGAAGCTTTCTTT. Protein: CASSIRAGRRSTEAFF. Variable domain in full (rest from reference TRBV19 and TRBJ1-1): DGGITQSPKYLFRKEGQNVTLSCEQNLNHDAMYWYRQDPGQGLRLIYYSQIVNDFQKGDIAEGYSVSREKKESFPLTVTSAQKNPTAFYLCASSIRAGRRSTEAFFGQGTRLTVV.

This chain's CDR3 is CASSQAGPSGGSYEQYF. CDR3 in DNA: TGCGCCAGCAGCCAAGCCGGCCCTAGCGGGGGCTCCTACGAGCAGTACTTC. The V call is TRBV4-1, the J call TRBJ2-7; 10 nucleotides align to TRBD2. The CDR3 runs 17 residues. The ends lost 1 base at V and 0 bases at J; junction bases unmatched: 6. CDR1 and CDR2 from the germline V gene are MGHRA and YSYEKL.